This TCR beta chain appears in the sequencing data of a study of shared clonotypes between healthy human individuals. Overall study: Each donor's CD4 naive and CD4 memory cells filled three plates apiece, CD8 naive two, and CD8 memory one.

A deep-level run was used for the assay. Assay used: immunoSEQ multiplex PCR; TCRdb lists only in-frame clones, some missing. The sample has roughly 1 million clones, more than 60% seen once; the top ten hold over 1.3%. Only Caucasian adults living in Nashville, Tennessee served as donors. V trimming: 5 bases; J trimming: 7 bases; junction bases outside the gene matches: 2. The CDR3 is 12 amino acids. The germline CDR1 and CDR2 sequences are SGHNT and YENEEA. Sequenced material: memory CD4+ T cells sorted from blood. Subset specified: CD45RA-negative fraction. This sequence originates from a man between 18 and 29 years old in good health. The chain links TRBV11-3 to TRBJ2-1, with 7 bases matching TRBD1. The CDR3 DNA reads TGTGCCAGCAGCGGCAGGGGGAATGAGCAGTTCTTC. Protein product: CASSGRGNEQFF.